This T cell receptor (beta chain) was sequenced during a study of graft-versus-host responses after intestinal transplantation. Study results and limitations: GvH clones detected in recipient marrow included some appearing first in ileum or blood.

In germline, CDR1 is SEHNR, CDR2 FQNEAQ (reference sequence). This CDR3 has 13 amino acids. With 5 bases removed from V and 7 bases from J, the gap between germline ends came to 12 bases. Some clones are missing from TCRdb's copy, which holds only in-frame ones; the method was immunoSEQ multiplex PCR. Among fewer than 60,000 clones listed, approximately 84% were seen once. Comments on this clone: Its antigen remains unknown.

The TCR comes from a human donor who was the organ donor for an intestinal transplant. The sequences come from unstimulated CD4+ T cells sorted from spleen or lymph node cells, collected before transplant. This chain connects TRBV7-9 to TRBJ1-5; no clear D. Here the CDR3 DNA reads TGTGCCAGCAGCCTCTCGGGAGGGCAGCCCCAGCATTTT. Its protein product is CASSLSGGQPQHF. Supplemented by reference TRBV7-9 and TRBJ1-5, the full variable domain reads DTGVSQNPRHKITKRGQNVTFRCDPISEHNRLYWYRQTLGQGPEFLTYFQNEAQLEKSRLLSDRFSAERPKGSFSTLEIQRTEQGDSAMYLCASSLSGGQPQHFGDGTRLSIL.